This T cell receptor beta chain was recovered during a study of T cell responses to AZD1222 COVID-19 vaccine. Study information: Second-dose schedules of about 4 or about 12 weeks were combined.

Study-wide findings and caveats: Most donors were white British and more were female, and clonal diversity was possibly underestimated. Repertoire collection took place solely once the T cell response had peaked. Unmutated variant regions reportedly attract nearly half of all spike-specific TCRs.

The data were produced by immunoSEQ multiplex PCR, yet TCRdb's version contains in-frame clones alone and is incomplete. The sample comprises around 120,000 clones, around 85% of which are singletons, and 1.5% to 2% rests with the top ten. V lost 0 bases, J lost 3 bases, and 7 bases lay in between. CDR3 length equals 14 residues. The V gene's germline CDR1 is SGHNT and CDR2 YENEEA. On this clone: Its antigen is as yet unknown.

The sequencing used peripheral blood, collected on day 0 of AZD1222 vaccination. This TCR derives from an adult in good health. The chain employs TRBV11-3 and TRBJ2-3; no clear D gene. The CDR3 sequence is CASSLEAGTDTQYF. Written as DNA, the CDR3 is TGTGCCAGCAGCTTAGAGGCCGGGACAGATACGCAGTATTTT.